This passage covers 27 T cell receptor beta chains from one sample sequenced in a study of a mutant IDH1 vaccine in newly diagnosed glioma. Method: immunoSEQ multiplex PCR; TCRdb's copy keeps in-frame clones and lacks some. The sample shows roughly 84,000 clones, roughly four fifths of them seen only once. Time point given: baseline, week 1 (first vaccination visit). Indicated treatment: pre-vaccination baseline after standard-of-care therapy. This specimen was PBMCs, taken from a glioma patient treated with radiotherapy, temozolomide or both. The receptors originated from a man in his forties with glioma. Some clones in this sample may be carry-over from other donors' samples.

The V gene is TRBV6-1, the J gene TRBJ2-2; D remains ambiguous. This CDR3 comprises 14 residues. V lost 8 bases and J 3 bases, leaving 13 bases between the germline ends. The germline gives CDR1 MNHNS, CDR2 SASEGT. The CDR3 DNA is TGTGCCAGCCCCCGGGCCCAGCACACCGGGGAGCTGTTTTTT. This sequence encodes CASPRAQHTGELFF.

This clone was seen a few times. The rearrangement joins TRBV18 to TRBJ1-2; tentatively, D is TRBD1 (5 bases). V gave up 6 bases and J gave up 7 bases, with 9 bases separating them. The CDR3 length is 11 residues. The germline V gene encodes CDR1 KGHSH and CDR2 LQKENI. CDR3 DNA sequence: TGTGCCAGCTCTGGGGGTTCTGGCTACACCTTC. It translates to CASSGGSGYTF.

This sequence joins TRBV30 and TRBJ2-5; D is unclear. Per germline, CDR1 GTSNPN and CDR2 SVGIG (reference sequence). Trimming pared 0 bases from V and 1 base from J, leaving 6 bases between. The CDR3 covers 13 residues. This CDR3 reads CAWSVGVQETQYF. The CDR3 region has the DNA TGTGCCTGGAGTGTAGGAGTCCAAGAGACCCAGTACTTC.

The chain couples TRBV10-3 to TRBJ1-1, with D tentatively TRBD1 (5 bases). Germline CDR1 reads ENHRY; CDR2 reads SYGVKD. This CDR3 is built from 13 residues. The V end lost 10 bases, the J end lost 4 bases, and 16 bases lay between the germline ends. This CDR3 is CATVRVLSTEAFF. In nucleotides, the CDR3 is TGTGCCACGGTCAGGGTGCTAAGCACTGAAGCTTTCTTT.

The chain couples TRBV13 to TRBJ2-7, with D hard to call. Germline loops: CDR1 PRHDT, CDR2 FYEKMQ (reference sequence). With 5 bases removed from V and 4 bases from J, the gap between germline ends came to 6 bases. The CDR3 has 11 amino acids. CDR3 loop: CASSHKYEQYF. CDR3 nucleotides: TGTGCCAGCAGCCACAAATACGAGCAGTACTTC.

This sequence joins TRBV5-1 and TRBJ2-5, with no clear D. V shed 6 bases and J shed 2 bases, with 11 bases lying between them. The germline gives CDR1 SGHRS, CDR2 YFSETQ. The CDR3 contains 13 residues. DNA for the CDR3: TGCGCCAGCAAAGTGGGGATGCAAGAGACCCAGTACTTC. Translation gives CASKVGMQETQYF.

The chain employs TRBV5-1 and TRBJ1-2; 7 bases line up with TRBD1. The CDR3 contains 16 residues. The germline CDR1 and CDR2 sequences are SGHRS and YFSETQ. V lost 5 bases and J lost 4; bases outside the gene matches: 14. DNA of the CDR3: TGCGCCAGCAGATCCCCCGACAGGGCGGCGAGCTATGGCTACACCTTC. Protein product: CASRSPDRAASYGYTF.

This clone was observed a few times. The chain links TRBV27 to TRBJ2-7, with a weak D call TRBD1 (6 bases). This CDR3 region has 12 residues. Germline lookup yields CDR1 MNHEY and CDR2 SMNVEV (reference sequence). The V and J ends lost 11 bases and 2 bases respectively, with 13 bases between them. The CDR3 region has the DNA TGTGCCGCCCGGGACACGACCTACGAGCAGTACTTC. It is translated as CAARDTTYEQYF.

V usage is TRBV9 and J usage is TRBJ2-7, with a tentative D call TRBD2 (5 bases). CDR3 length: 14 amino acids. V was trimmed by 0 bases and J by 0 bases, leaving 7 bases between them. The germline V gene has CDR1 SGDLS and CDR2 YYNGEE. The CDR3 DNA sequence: TGTGCCAGCAGCGTAGGAGGGAGCTCCTACGAGCAGTACTTC. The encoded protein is CASSVGGSSYEQYF.

DNA of the CDR3: TGTGCCAGTAGTGCTGGACAGGGGGAAGGCTATGGCTACACCTTC. Amino acids: CASSAGQGEGYGYTF. The V call is TRBV19, the J call TRBJ1-2, with 10 bases lining up with TRBD1. Trimming at V came to 5 bases and at J to 4 bases, leaving 7 bases not matched to a gene. Germline values: CDR1 LNHDA, CDR2 SQIVND (reference sequence). This CDR3 comprises 15 residues.

The CDR3 bases are TGTGCCAGCAGCCAAGAATTAGCGGGGAATGAGCAGTTCTTC. Translation: CASSQELAGNEQFF. This sequence joins TRBV4-2 and TRBJ2-1; 8 bases align to TRBD2. The germline V gene encodes CDR1 LGHNA and CDR2 YNFKEQ. The V segment lost 0 bases and the J segment 7 bases; nucleotides outside the gene matches: 2. This CDR3 region has 14 residues.

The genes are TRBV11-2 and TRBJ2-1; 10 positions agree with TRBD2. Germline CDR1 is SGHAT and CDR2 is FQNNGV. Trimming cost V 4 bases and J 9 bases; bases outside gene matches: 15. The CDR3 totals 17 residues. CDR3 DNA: TGTGCCAGCAGCTCCCCCGGGGTAGCGGGGGGCAGTGGTGAGCAGTTCTTC. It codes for CASSSPGVAGGSGEQFF.

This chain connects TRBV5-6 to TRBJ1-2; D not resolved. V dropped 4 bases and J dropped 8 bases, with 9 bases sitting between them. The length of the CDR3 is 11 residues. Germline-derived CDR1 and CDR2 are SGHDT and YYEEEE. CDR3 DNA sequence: TGTGCCAGCAGCGGAAGCGCAGGCTACACCTTC. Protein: CASSGSAGYTF.

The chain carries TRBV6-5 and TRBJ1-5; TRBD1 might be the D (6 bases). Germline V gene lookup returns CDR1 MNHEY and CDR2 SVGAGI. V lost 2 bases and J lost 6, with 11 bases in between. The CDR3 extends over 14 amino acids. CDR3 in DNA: TGTGCCAGCAGTTACGGGGGCGGGGGTCAGCCCCAGCATTTT. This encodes CASSYGGGGQPQHF.

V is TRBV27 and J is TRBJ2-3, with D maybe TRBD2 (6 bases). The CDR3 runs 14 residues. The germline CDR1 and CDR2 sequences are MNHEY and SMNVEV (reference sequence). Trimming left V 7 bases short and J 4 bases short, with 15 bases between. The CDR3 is CASTAGWEADTQYF. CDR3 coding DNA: TGTGCCAGCACCGCGGGGTGGGAGGCAGATACGCAGTATTTT.

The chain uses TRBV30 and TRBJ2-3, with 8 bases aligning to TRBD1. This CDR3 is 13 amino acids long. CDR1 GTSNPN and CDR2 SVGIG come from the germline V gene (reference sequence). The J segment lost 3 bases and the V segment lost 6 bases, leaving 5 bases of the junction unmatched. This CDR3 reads CACIDRGTDTQYF. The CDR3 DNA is TGTGCCTGTATCGACAGGGGAACAGATACGCAGTATTTT.

CDR3 loop: CASTRQSSYNSPLHF. The CDR3 nucleotides read TGTGCCAGCACAAGACAGAGCTCCTATAATTCACCCCTCCACTTT. This chain uses TRBV11-2 with TRBJ1-6; D might be TRBD1 (5 bases). V was pared by 7 bases and J by 0 bases, with 10 bases between. CDR3 size: 15 residues. Per germline, CDR1 SGHAT and CDR2 FQNNGV.

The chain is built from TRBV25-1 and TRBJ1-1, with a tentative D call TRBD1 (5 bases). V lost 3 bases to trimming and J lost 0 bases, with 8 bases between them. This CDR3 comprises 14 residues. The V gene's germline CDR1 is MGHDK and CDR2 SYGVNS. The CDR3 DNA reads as TGTGCCAGCAGTGAGGGACCAATGAACACTGAAGCTTTCTTT. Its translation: CASSEGPMNTEAFF.

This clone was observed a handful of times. The CDR3 nucleotides are TGCGCCAGCAGCCAAGGATGGAACACTGAAGCTTTCTTT. This encodes CASSQGWNTEAFF. The chain employs TRBV4-3 and TRBJ1-1, with D unresolved. Trimming removed 1 base from V and 1 base from J, with 4 bases in between. The germline V gene encodes CDR1 LGHNA and CDR2 YSLEER. CDR3 size: 13 residues.

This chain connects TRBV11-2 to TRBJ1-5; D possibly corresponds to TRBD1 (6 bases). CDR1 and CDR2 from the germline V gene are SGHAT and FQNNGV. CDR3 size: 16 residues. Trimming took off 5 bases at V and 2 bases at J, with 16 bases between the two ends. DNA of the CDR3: TGTGCCAGCAGCCCTATGGGGGGGGCCGGCAATCAGCCCCAGCATTTT. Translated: CASSPMGGAGNQPQHF.

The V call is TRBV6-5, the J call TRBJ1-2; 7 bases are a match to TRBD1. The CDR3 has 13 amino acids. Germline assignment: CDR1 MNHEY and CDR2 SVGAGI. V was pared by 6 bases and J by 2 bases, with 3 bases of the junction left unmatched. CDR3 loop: CASRETGNYGYTF. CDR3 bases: TGTGCCAGCAGAGAGACAGGGAACTATGGCTACACCTTC.

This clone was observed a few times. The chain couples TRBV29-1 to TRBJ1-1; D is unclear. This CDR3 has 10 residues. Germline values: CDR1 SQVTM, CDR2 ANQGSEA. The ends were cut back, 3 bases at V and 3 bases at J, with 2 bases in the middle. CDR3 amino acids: CSVEHTEAFF. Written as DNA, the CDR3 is TGCAGCGTTGAGCACACTGAAGCTTTCTTT.

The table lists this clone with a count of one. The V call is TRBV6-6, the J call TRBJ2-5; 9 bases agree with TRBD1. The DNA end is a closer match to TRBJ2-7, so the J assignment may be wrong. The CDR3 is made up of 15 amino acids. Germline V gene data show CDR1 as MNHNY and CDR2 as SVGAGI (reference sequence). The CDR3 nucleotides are TGTGCCAGCTCCCCGGGACAGGGCTTTTCCTACGAGCAGTACTTC. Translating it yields CASSPGQGFSYEQYF.

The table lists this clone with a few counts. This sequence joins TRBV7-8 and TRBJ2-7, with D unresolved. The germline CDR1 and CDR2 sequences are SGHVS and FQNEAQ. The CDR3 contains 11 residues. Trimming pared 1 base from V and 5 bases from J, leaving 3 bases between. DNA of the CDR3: TGTGCCAGCAGCTTAGTCGACGAGCAGTACTTC. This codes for CASSLVDEQYF.

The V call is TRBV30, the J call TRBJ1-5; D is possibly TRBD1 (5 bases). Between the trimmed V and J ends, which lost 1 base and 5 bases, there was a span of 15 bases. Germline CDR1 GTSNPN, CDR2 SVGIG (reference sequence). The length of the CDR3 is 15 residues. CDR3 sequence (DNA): TGTGCCTGGAGTGGTGACAGTCATACGCATCAGCCCCAGCATTTT. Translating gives CAWSGDSHTHQPQHF.

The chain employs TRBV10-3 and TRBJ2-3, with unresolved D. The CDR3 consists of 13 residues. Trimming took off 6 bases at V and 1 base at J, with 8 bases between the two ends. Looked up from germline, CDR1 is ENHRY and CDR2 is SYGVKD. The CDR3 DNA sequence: TGTGCCATCAGCCCGGACCGCACAGATACGCAGTATTTT. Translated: CAISPDRTDTQYF.

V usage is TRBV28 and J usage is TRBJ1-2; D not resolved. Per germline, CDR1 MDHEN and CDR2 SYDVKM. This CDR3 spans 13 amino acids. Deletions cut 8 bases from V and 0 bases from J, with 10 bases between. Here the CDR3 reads CASYTTPNYGYTF. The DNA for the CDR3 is TGTGCCAGCTATACGACACCTAACTATGGCTACACCTTC.